What follows is one T cell receptor (beta chain) and its context. The immunoSEQ assay was v3.0, run at survey level. Clones were read by immunoSEQ multiplex PCR, and TCRdb kept only the in-frame ones, dropping some. The sample lists some 25,000 clones; almost 85% were seen once. This record belongs to a study of long-term antiretroviral therapy in people with HIV. CDR3 length: 13 amino acids. The germline V gene encodes CDR1 SGHTA and CDR2 FQGTGA. V gave up 1 base and J gave up 8 bases, with 9 bases separating them. The source was unsorted PBMCs, collected 1.1 years before starting antiretroviral therapy. The clonotype originates from a woman aged 25 to 39 with HIV. The V and J genes are TRBV7-3 and TRBJ2-1; D is uncertain. In DNA form, the CDR3 reads TGTGCCAGCAGCTTAAGAAGAACGGATGAGCAGTTCTTC. Protein sequence: CASSLRRTDEQFF.